This T cell receptor (beta chain) was documented in a study of shared clonotypes between healthy human individuals. Study at large: A few men and a couple of women, aged 18 to 49, were donors. There were three CD4 naive, three CD4 memory, two CD8 naive and one CD8 memory plates per donor. Study-wide findings and caveats: The study generally estimated greater richness for naive than memory subsets.

The study separated CD4+ cells into CD45RA+ naive and CD45RA-negative memory subsets. Comment on this clone: Antigen: not known.

Produced via immunoSEQ multiplex PCR; TCRdb's table is partial and in-frame only. Among about 1 million clones listed, more than 65% were seen once. The sequence derives from a man younger than 30 in good health. The sequencing sample was made of memory CD4+ T cells sorted from blood. Subset in this sample: CD45RA-negative fraction.

CDR3 nucleotides: TGCGCCAGCAGCTTGGGGGGTACGTTAAAGTCCTACAATGAGCAGTTCTTC. Translated, it gives CASSLGGTLKSYNEQFF. The gene calls are TRBV5-1 and TRBJ2-1; D remains unclear. This CDR3 region has 17 residues. Trimming removed 0 bases at V and 1 base at J, with 14 bases between. The germline gives CDR1 SGHRS, CDR2 YFSETQ.